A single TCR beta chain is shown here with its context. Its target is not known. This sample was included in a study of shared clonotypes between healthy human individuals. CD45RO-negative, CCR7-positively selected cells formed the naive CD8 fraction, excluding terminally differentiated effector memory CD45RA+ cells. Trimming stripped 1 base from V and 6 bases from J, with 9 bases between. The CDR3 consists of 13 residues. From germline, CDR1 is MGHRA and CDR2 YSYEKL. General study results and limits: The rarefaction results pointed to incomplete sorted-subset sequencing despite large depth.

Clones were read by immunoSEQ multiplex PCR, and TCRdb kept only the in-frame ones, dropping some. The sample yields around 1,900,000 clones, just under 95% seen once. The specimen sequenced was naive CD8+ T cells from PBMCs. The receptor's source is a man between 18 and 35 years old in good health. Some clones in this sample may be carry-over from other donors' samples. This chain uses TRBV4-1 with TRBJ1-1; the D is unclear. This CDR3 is CASSQGTGAEAFF. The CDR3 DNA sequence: TGCGCCAGCAGCCAAGGAACGGGCGCTGAAGCTTTCTTT.